The rows below give T cell receptor beta chains drawn from one sample of a study of shared clonotypes between healthy human individuals. Repertoires were generated with immunoSEQ multiplex PCR, while TCRdb's copy carries only in-frame clones and drops some. Of 1.5 million to 1.9 million clones listed, 95% to 99% are singletons. Sequenced input: naive CD4+ T cells sorted from blood. The receptors shown here come from a man aged 25 to 45 in good health. Both conserved end residues are trimmed from each CDR3. The order of the fields is V gene, J gene, CDR3 protein.

V gene: TRBV7-2; J gene: TRBJ2-5; CDR3 protein: ASSFQETQY
V gene: TRBV5-4; J gene: TRBJ2-1; CDR3 protein: ASSLELESYEQF
V gene: TRBV5-1; J gene: TRBJ2-7; CDR3 protein: ASSTGTGSSRYEQY
V gene: TRBV19; J gene: TRBJ2-6; CDR3 protein: ASSTGRNSGANVLT
V gene: TRBV6-5; J gene: TRBJ2-2; CDR3 protein: ASSSWGPGELF
V gene: TRBV7-2; J gene: TRBJ1-4; CDR3 protein: ASSFPGINEKLF
V gene: TRBV6-6; J gene: TRBJ2-3; CDR3 protein: ASSYSIIGGSDTQY
V gene: TRBV6-1; J gene: TRBJ2-7; CDR3 protein: ASSYSGTYEQY
V gene: TRBV18; J gene: TRBJ2-2; CDR3 protein: ASSPAPGESSTGELF
V gene: TRBV15; J gene: TRBJ1-5; CDR3 protein: ATSTIGRINQPQH
V gene: TRBV19; J gene: TRBJ2-1; CDR3 protein: ASSKISSGGGEQF
V gene: TRBV29-1; J gene: TRBJ2-3; CDR3 protein: SVSRGRGDTQY
V gene: TRBV7-6; J gene: TRBJ1-3; CDR3 protein: ASSFLTNSGNTIY
V gene: TRBV7-9; J gene: TRBJ2-5; CDR3 protein: ASSPGTPETQY
V gene: TRBV27; J gene: TRBJ1-1; CDR3 protein: ASRRRDSPFGEAF
V gene: TRBV6-6; J gene: TRBJ2-7; CDR3 protein: ASSYSGSTYEQY
V gene: TRBV6-5; J gene: TRBJ2-1; CDR3 protein: ASSYSKLGEQF
V gene: TRBV28; J gene: TRBJ2-5; CDR3 protein: ASSLIGLAGVGTQY
V gene: TRBV2; J gene: TRBJ2-5; CDR3 protein: ASILEQVQETQY
V gene: TRBV14; J gene: TRBJ2-1; CDR3 protein: ASSHTLTVASSSPAYNEQF
V gene: TRBV28; J gene: TRBJ1-4; CDR3 protein: ATRGNEKLF
V gene: TRBV4-1; J gene: TRBJ1-3; CDR3 protein: ASSRGANTIY
V gene: TRBV7-3; J gene: TRBJ2-2; CDR3 protein: ASSLTAGPAGELF
V gene: TRBV5-1; J gene: TRBJ2-7; CDR3 protein: ASSLTGDEQY
V gene: TRBV5-1; J gene: TRBJ2-1; CDR3 protein: ASSLATYNEQF
V gene: TRBV10-3; J gene: TRBJ2-5; CDR3 protein: AISSQGAETQY
V gene: TRBV29-1; J gene: TRBJ2-2; CDR3 protein: SVVGFGTGAHGTGELF
V gene: TRBV11-2; J gene: TRBJ2-1; CDR3 protein: ASSSGTSGRAYNEQF
V gene: TRBV19; J gene: TRBJ1-5; CDR3 protein: ASTSDPNQPQH
V gene: TRBV5-1; J gene: -; CDR3 protein: ASSLESRVIGYEQY
V gene: TRBV19; J gene: TRBJ2-2; CDR3 protein: ASSIDRLPGELF
V gene: TRBV7-9; J gene: TRBJ2-6; CDR3 protein: ASSSPVYGGANVLT
V gene: TRBV2; J gene: TRBJ2-7; CDR3 protein: ASSRTVSGSIEQY
V gene: TRBV7-7; J gene: TRBJ2-1; CDR3 protein: ASSISFYNEQF
V gene: TRBV18; J gene: TRBJ2-2; CDR3 protein: ASSPSRELF